Below are 30 T cell receptor beta chains sequenced from a single sample in a study of blood T cell repertoires in COVID-19. Here immunoSEQ multiplex PCR was the method, and the copy in TCRdb shows in-frame clones only, minus some. The sample lists 200,000 to 250,000 clones, 81% seen once, with around 10% in the top ten. Sequences were obtained from PBMCs or T cells enriched from blood (not recorded which). These receptors were taken from a woman between 50 and 59 years old with acute COVID-19.

The chain combines TRBV6-6 with TRBJ1-3; D gene ambiguous. CDR1 is MNHNY, CDR2 SVGAGI, per germline (reference sequence). CDR3 length: 13 amino acids. The V gene lost 2 bases and the J gene lost 6 bases, with 8 bases spanning the gap. Here the CDR3 reads CASSYGEENTIYF. The CDR3 nucleotides are TGTGCCAGCAGTTACGGGGAGGAAAACACCATATATTTT.

V and J are TRBV11-2 and TRBJ2-7; D may be TRBD1 (5 bases). Germline CDR1 is SGHAT and CDR2 is FQNNGV. The CDR3 runs to 14 residues. Trimming took off 2 bases at V and 3 bases at J, with 11 bases between the two ends. This chain's CDR3 is CASSLLGRDYEQYF. The DNA for the CDR3 is TGTGCCAGCAGCTTACTAGGCAGGGACTACGAGCAGTACTTC.

J is TRBJ2-2 and V is TRBV19; 9 nucleotides agree with TRBD2. The CDR3 is 20 residues long. The germline V gene has CDR1 LNHDA and CDR2 SQIVND (reference sequence). With 7 bases clipped from V and 1 base from J, the junction kept 19 bases outside the gene matches. The CDR3 here is CASKKSYRGSGSQNTGELFF. CDR3 DNA sequence: TGTGCCAGTAAGAAAAGCTATCGTGGTAGCGGGAGCCAGAACACCGGGGAGCTGTTTTTT. Full variable domain (rest looked up from reference TRBV19 and TRBJ2-2): DGGITQSPKYLFRKEGQNVTLSCEQNLNHDAMYWYRQDPGQGLRLIYYSQIVNDFQKGDIAEGYSVSREKKESFPLTVTSAQKNPTAFYLCASKKSYRGSGSQNTGELFFGEGSRLTVL.

The chain combines TRBV5-1 with TRBJ2-7; 8 bases fit TRBD1. J lost 5 bases, V lost 4 bases, and 17 bases had no gene match. Germline CDR1 and CDR2: SGHRS and YFSETQ. CDR3 length: 17 residues. Here the CDR3 DNA reads TGCGCCAGCAGCCCAAACCTATTGCCAGGGGGCTTGAACGAGCAGTACTTC. Protein product: CASSPNLLPGGLNEQYF.

The chain couples TRBV21-1 to TRBJ1-1; TRBD1, the table's D call, lacks a check against the DNA. TRBV21-1 is a known pseudogene. This CDR3 has 17 amino acids. CDR3 in DNA: TGTGCCAGCAGCCCCCGGGCAGGGTTCGGATGGAACACTGAAGCTTTCTTT. Its protein is CASSPRAGFGWNTEAFF.

This chain joins TRBV19 and TRBJ2-1; TRBD2 matches 8 bases. The CDR3 loop spans 16 amino acids. V lost 5 bases and J lost 0; bases outside the gene matches: 6. CDR1 is LNHDA, CDR2 SQIVND, per germline (reference sequence). The CDR3 nucleotides read TGTGCCAGTAGTCCCGAGCGGGAGAACTCCTACAATGAGCAGTTCTTC. It yields the protein CASSPERENSYNEQFF.

The V and J genes are TRBV20-1 and TRBJ2-7; D might be TRBD1 (5 bases). Between the trimmed V and J ends, which lost 3 bases and 3 bases, there was a span of 6 bases. CDR1 and CDR2 from the germline V gene are DFQATT and SNEGSKA (reference sequence). The CDR3 sequence is 11 residues long. The CDR3 region has the DNA TGCAGTGCTAGGCAGGGCTACGAGCAGTACTTC. Its translation: CSARQGYEQYF.

The chain recombines TRBV11-2 with TRBJ2-7, with TRBD1 matching over 10 bases. The CDR3 length is 15 residues. V shed 1 base and J 3 bases; nucleotides not matched to a gene: 3. Per the germline V gene, CDR1 is SGHAT and CDR2 is FQNNGV. The CDR3 sequence is CASSLAGTGVYEQYF. The CDR3, as DNA: TGTGCCAGCAGCTTAGCTGGGACAGGGGTCTACGAGCAGTACTTC.

The J gene is TRBJ2-5, the V gene TRBV7-9; 8 bases are a match to TRBD2. This CDR3 comprises 15 residues. CDR1 and CDR2 from the germline V gene are SEHNR and FQNEAQ (reference sequence). The ends lost 1 base at V and 5 bases at J; junction bases unmatched: 6. CDR3 in DNA: TGTGCCAGCAGCTTAGGTCGGGGGGGCCGGGAGACCCAGTACTTC. Translating it yields CASSLGRGGRETQYF.

This clone was seen once. The CDR3 protein is CASSLAPGLAGGLRAGELFF. The CDR3 DNA sequence: TGTGCCAGCAGCTTAGCCCCGGGACTAGCGGGAGGTTTGCGAGCCGGGGAGCTGTTTTTT. The V and J genes are TRBV7-2 and TRBJ2-2, with TRBD2 matching 15 bases. Germline CDR1 SGHTA, CDR2 FQGNSA. The CDR3 sequence is 20 residues long. J was trimmed by 6 bases and V by 0 bases; bases with no gene match: 11.

The V call is TRBV18, the J call TRBJ2-3; a weak D match, TRBD1 (5 bases). CDR3 size: 17 residues. V gave up 1 base and J gave up 0 bases, with 14 bases separating them. In germline, CDR1 is KGHSH, CDR2 LQKENI. CDR3 nucleotide sequence: TGTGCCAGCTCACCACTATTGGGGCGATTGAGCACAGATACGCAGTATTTT. It specifies CASSPLLGRLSTDTQYF.

This clone was recorded once. The chain recombines TRBV6-2 or TRBV6-3 with TRBJ1-2; the D is unclear. The germline V and J ends were trimmed by 0 bases and 8 bases, with 7 bases remaining between them. The CDR3 spans 12 residues. Germline values: CDR1 MNHEY, CDR2 SVGEGT. CDR3 loop: CASSYSRSGYTF. The CDR3 DNA follows: TGTGCCAGCAGTTACTCACGGAGCGGCTACACCTTC.

This clone was seen just once. The chain couples TRBV18 to TRBJ2-7; 11 bases align to TRBD1. The CDR3 extends over 15 amino acids. Germline CDR1 KGHSH, CDR2 LQKENI. V shed 5 bases, J shed 0 bases, and the junction held 3 bases outside the gene matches. The CDR3 DNA reads as TGTGCCAGCTCAGGGGACAGGGGGGTCTCCTACGAGCAGTACTTC. Its translation is CASSGDRGVSYEQYF.

The CDR3 sequence is CASSLDGLLSGNTIYF. CDR3 DNA sequence: TGTGCCAGCAGCTTAGATGGGCTGCTATCTGGAAACACCATATATTTT. The J gene is TRBJ1-3, the V gene TRBV11-3, with D uncertain. The CDR3 has 16 amino acids. Trimming took off 0 bases at V and 1 base at J, with 10 bases between the two ends. CDR1 is SGHNT, CDR2 YENEEA, per germline.

The genes are TRBV4-2 and TRBJ2-7; 8 bases fit TRBD2. Germline lookup yields CDR1 LGHNA and CDR2 YNFKEQ. J gave up 3 bases and V 1 base, and 11 bases lay outside the gene matches. There are 17 residues in the CDR3. Here the CDR3 DNA reads TGTGCCAGCAGCCAAGTCACGGCTAGCGGGCGAATCTACGAGCAGTACTTC. This encodes CASSQVTASGRIYEQYF.

This chain links TRBV7-2 with TRBJ1-1, with a possible D match to TRBD1 (5 bases). V lost 5 bases to trimming and J lost 3 bases, with 13 bases between them. Germline V gene sequence: CDR1 SGHTA, CDR2 FQGNSA. CDR3 length: 14 amino acids. CDR3 sequence: CASSSQGWDTEAFF. The CDR3 DNA is TGTGCCAGCAGCAGCCAGGGTTGGGACACTGAAGCTTTCTTT.

The chain couples TRBV10-3 to TRBJ1-2, with 12 bases that match TRBD1. The CDR3 runs to 15 residues. Looked up from germline, CDR1 is ENHRY and CDR2 is SYGVKD. J lost 7 bases, V lost 2 bases, and 5 bases had no gene match. CDR3 DNA: TGTGCCATCAGTGAGCCGGGACAGGGGGCGGGTGGCTACACCTTC. Encoded protein: CAISEPGQGAGGYTF.

V is TRBV7-8 and J is TRBJ2-2, with 10 bases lining up with TRBD1. With 5 bases clipped from V and 5 bases from J, the junction kept 11 bases outside the gene matches. CDR1 SGHVS and CDR2 FQNEAQ come from the germline V gene. The CDR3 is 17 amino acids. The chain's CDR3 is CASSRQSGTGVTGELFF. The CDR3 bases are TGTGCCAGCAGCCGTCAATCCGGGACAGGGGTAACCGGGGAGCTGTTTTTT.

The rearrangement uses TRBV21-1 and TRBJ2-7; TRBD2, the D gene given by the table, was not confirmed from the DNA. TRBV21-1 has pseudogene status. This CDR3 is 14 amino acids long. CDR3 amino acids: CASSKVSAAYEQYF. Written as DNA, the CDR3 is TGTGCCAGCAGCAAAGTCTCCGCGGCCTACGAGCAGTACTTC.

This clone has a handful of counts. The chain carries TRBV2 and TRBJ1-1, with D possibly being TRBD1 (6 bases). Trimming removed 7 bases at V and 0 bases at J, with 6 bases between. From germline, CDR1 is SNHLY and CDR2 FYNNEI. This CDR3 spans 12 amino acids. The DNA for the CDR3 is TGTGCCAGCAACAGGGTGAACACTGAAGCTTTCTTT. Its protein product is CASNRVNTEAFF.

This clone was seen only once. This chain connects TRBV27 to TRBJ1-5, with D uncertain. Between the trimmed V and J ends, which lost 4 bases and 6 bases, there was a span of 7 bases. The CDR3 has 12 residues. Germline V lookup: CDR1 MNHEY, CDR2 SMNVEV (reference sequence). CDR3 DNA: TGTGCCAGCAGTTCCCCCAGTCAGCCCCAGCATTTT. The encoded protein is CASSSPSQPQHF.

The chain employs TRBV7-2 and TRBJ2-7, with 13 bases lining up with TRBD2. CDR3 size: 14 residues. Germline CDR1 reads SGHTA; CDR2 reads FQGNSA. V gave up 1 base and J gave up 12 bases; unmatched junction bases: 6. CDR3 DNA sequence: TGTGCCAGCAGCTTAGAAGGACTAGCGGGAGACGTGTACTTC. Its translation: CASSLEGLAGDVYF.

The chain couples TRBV18 to TRBJ2-7, with D perhaps matching TRBD1 (6 bases). The CDR3 length is 13 residues. Germline V gene sequence: CDR1 KGHSH, CDR2 LQKENI. Trimming took off 4 bases at V and 4 bases at J, with 11 bases between the two ends. The chain's CDR3 is CASSLGDKYEQYF. The CDR3 coding sequence is TGTGCCAGCTCACTCGGGGACAAGTACGAGCAGTACTTC. The variable domain in full, with the rest retrieved from reference TRBV18 and TRBJ2-7, is NAGVMQNPRHLVRRRGQEARLRCSPMKGHSHVYWYRQLPEEGLKFMVYLQKENIIDESGMPKERFSAEFPKEGPSILRIQQVVRGDSAAYFCASSLGDKYEQYFGPGTRLTVT.

This clone was recorded once. This rearrangement joins TRBV4-1 to TRBJ2-3; 8 bases fit TRBD1. V shed 1 base, J shed 3 bases, and the junction held 3 bases outside the gene matches. Germline lookup yields CDR1 MGHRA and CDR2 YSYEKL. The CDR3 is 15 amino acids. CDR3 in DNA: TGCGCCAGCAGCCAAGGGACAGGGAGTACAGATACGCAGTATTTT. Translated: CASSQGTGSTDTQYF.

The chain recombines TRBV6-5 with TRBJ1-1; 10 bases match TRBD1. CDR3 length: 14 amino acids. Trimming at V came to 6 bases and at J to 6 bases, leaving 7 bases not matched to a gene. Per the germline V gene, CDR1 is MNHEY and CDR2 is SVGAGI. This CDR3 is CASRPGQGGSEAFF. DNA of the CDR3: TGTGCCAGCAGACCAGGACAGGGGGGCTCTGAAGCTTTCTTT.

This chain uses TRBV28 with TRBJ1-3, with 7 bases fitting TRBD1. This CDR3 region has 14 residues. V lost 5 bases and J lost 3; bases outside the gene matches: 4. Germline V gene lookup returns CDR1 MDHEN and CDR2 SYDVKM. CDR3 sequence: CASSLDRVGNTIYF. CDR3 DNA: TGTGCCAGCAGTCTTGACAGGGTTGGAAACACCATATATTTT.

This clone has only a few counts. This rearrangement joins TRBV4-3 to TRBJ1-1; TRBD1 is a possible D gene (5 bases). The CDR3 length is 14 residues. V shed 3 bases and J shed 5 bases, with 13 bases lying between them. Germline CDR1 LGHNA, CDR2 YSLEER. The CDR3 sequence is CASSQTGGTTEAFF. In DNA form, the CDR3 reads TGCGCCAGCAGCCAGACGGGAGGGACGACTGAAGCTTTCTTT.

V gene TRBV27 combines with J gene TRBJ1-1; no reliable D call. Trimming cost V 3 bases and J 0 bases, with 8 bases left between them. This CDR3 contains 14 residues. Germline V gene lookup returns CDR1 MNHEY and CDR2 SMNVEV (reference sequence). CDR3 sequence: CASSFLGLNTEAFF. CDR3 sequence (DNA): TGTGCCAGCAGTTTTCTCGGGTTGAACACTGAAGCTTTCTTT.

A few counts support this clone. The rearrangement links TRBV11-2 to TRBJ2-7; a weak D match, TRBD2 (5 bases). V dropped 5 bases and J dropped 2 bases, with 10 bases sitting between them. This CDR3 spans 13 amino acids. Germline-derived CDR1 and CDR2 are SGHAT and FQNNGV. Written as DNA, the CDR3 is TGTGCCAGCAGCCCGACGAGGGCCTACGAGCAGTACTTC. It yields the protein CASSPTRAYEQYF.

This chain joins TRBV28 and TRBJ1-5, with 9 bases that match TRBD1. The germline CDR1 and CDR2 sequences are MDHEN and SYDVKM. The CDR3 length is 14 residues. The ends lost 6 bases at V and 8 bases at J; junction bases unmatched: 8. The CDR3 is CASRRTGVSEPQHF. The DNA of the CDR3 is TGTGCCAGCAGGCGGACAGGGGTTTCGGAGCCCCAGCATTTT.